This T cell receptor (beta chain) was sequenced for a study of identical twins. The study's findings and limits: Models predicted too little out-of-frame TCR alpha sharing in monozygotic twins. One should note that invariant MAIT and iNKT cells could partly confound zero-insertion analyses.

Via MiXCR, TCRdb re-called the 5' RACE reads, giving one row per CDR3 protein. The repertoire holds some 440,000 distinct CDR3 sequences, with 24% as singletons. For this clonotype: The antigen is unknown.

This CDR3 contains 12 residues. Germline CDR1 SQVTM, CDR2 ANQGSEA. V was pared by 2 bases and J by 4 bases, with 8 bases between. The same data also went into a second study, on T cells expressing NK-cell markers. Turning to that study: Serological testing identified seven of the eight sequenced donors as HCMV-seropositive and one as seronegative. Expanded NKG2C+ T cell clones had unclear HCMV specificity.

The genes are TRBV29-1 and TRBJ1-1; a weak D match, TRBD1 (5 bases). The receptor's source is a woman younger than 35 in good health. The sequencing sample was made of CD4+ T cells sorted from blood. The CDR3 reads CSVEIGGTEAFF. The CDR3 region has the DNA TGCAGCGTTGAAATCGGGGGCACTGAAGCTTTCTTT.